This TCR beta chain was documented in a study of cytomegalovirus exposure and HLA in healthy donors. The PCR was carried out with 60 Vbeta primers and 13 Jbeta primers. This table comes from immunoSEQ multiplex PCR, and its TCRdb copy is limited to in-frame clones, with some not included. The sample shows roughly 100,000 clones, around 74% of them seen only once. Study results and limitations: A highly shared variant cluster was judged a likely technical artifact. An apparent linkage of common viral pathogens to several of the most significant clusters emerged in a later analysis. Clonal expansion, a later analysis showed, was greater in HLA-associated TCR beta chains than in equally common others.

This clone was counted only a few times. Its specificity is not known. Germline V gene sequence: CDR1 MDHEN, CDR2 SYDVKM. The CDR3 contains 16 residues. V gave up 7 bases and J gave up 5 bases, with 23 bases separating them. The rearrangement links TRBV28 to TRBJ1-1, with a possible D match to TRBD1 (5 bases). This receptor was identified in a woman between 40 and 55 years old in good health and CMV-seropositive. Sequencing was performed on PBMCs. The CDR3 loop is CASIGREVGQETEAFF. The CDR3 nucleotides read TGTGCCAGCATCGGCAGAGAGGTGGGGCAAGAGACTGAAGCTTTCTTT.